The T cell receptor (beta chain) under discussion was sequenced for a study of cytomegalovirus exposure and HLA in healthy donors. On the study more broadly: One earlier analysis, a look at about 179 million T cells, found 117 million unique TCR beta sequences.

The CDR3 contains 16 residues. Germline assignment: CDR1 WNHNN and CDR2 SYGVQD (reference sequence). Deletions cut 0 bases from V and 6 bases from J, with 14 bases between. Remarks on this clone: No antigen is known for it.

The PCR had 60 Vbeta and 13 Jbeta primers. This table comes from immunoSEQ multiplex PCR, and its TCRdb copy is limited to in-frame clones, with some not included. This sample has more than 150,000 clones, with more than 65% found just once. Study-wide results and caveats: As was reported, the classifier diagnosed cytomegalovirus status with high specificity and sensitivity. Donors belonging to an Asian-associated ancestry cluster reportedly showed fewer N-insertions in productive TCRs than the roughly 680-donor mean, according to what a later analysis found. One variant, a missense change in DCLRE1C, was linked in a later analysis to TCR beta V- and J-gene trimming.

Source material: PBMCs. The receptor was derived from a girl aged 2-10 years in good health and CMV-seropositive. The chain links TRBV10-1 to TRBJ2-2, with D tentatively TRBD2 (5 bases). The CDR3 sequence is CASSESGKDGAGELFF. The CDR3 region has the DNA TGCGCCAGCAGTGAGTCGGGGAAGGACGGGGCCGGGGAGCTGTTTTTT.